This entry lists 30 T cell receptor beta chains sequenced from one sample in a study of T-cell reconstitution after alpha-beta-depleted transplantation in children. The TCRbeta library was prepared with unique molecular identifiers. TCRdb reprocessed the PCR reads with MiXCR, giving one entry per CDR3 protein. The sample comprises fewer than 400,000 distinct CDR3 sequences, 23% of which are singletons, and 10% to 11% rests with the top ten. Sample: PBMCs, mostly from graft donor cells, taken 180 days after TCRalphabeta/CD19-depleted stem cell transplant. The receptors were sampled from a male patient younger than 18 who had a stem cell transplant for acute lymphoblastic leukemia, so the T cells may come from the graft donor.

This chain uses TRBV5-6 with TRBJ2-7; unclear D gene. The CDR3 covers 14 residues. Trimming removed 0 bases at V and 2 bases at J, with 9 bases between. Germline values: CDR1 SGHDT, CDR2 YYEEEE. This CDR3 reads CASSLVTPTYEQYF. The CDR3 nucleotides are TGTGCCAGCAGCTTGGTCACACCTACCTACGAGCAGTACTTC.

This clonotype has only a few counts. V gene TRBV5-1 combines with J gene TRBJ2-3; TRBD1 matches at 7 bases. CDR3 length: 16 residues. Germline CDR1 and CDR2: SGHRS and YFSETQ. V lost 6 bases and J lost 6; bases outside the gene matches: 16. CDR3 DNA: TGCGCCAGCACCTACCGACAGGGCCTACCAAGCGATACGCAGTATTTT. This gives the protein CASTYRQGLPSDTQYF.

The rearrangement links TRBV20-1 to TRBJ2-3, with 8 bases identical to TRBD1. Losses at the gene ends were 5 bases for V and 4 bases for J; bases not matched to a gene: 8. Germline V gene sequence: CDR1 DFQATT, CDR2 SNEGSKA (reference sequence). The CDR3 is made up of 14 amino acids. Written as DNA, the CDR3 is TGCAGTGCTTATGGGGGACAGGTACCAGATACGCAGTATTTT. Encoded protein: CSAYGGQVPDTQYF.

The J gene is TRBJ2-5, the V gene TRBV20-1; D is possibly TRBD1 or TRBD2 (6 bases each). The CDR3 is 13 residues long. Germline V gene sequence: CDR1 DFQATT, CDR2 SNEGSKA (reference sequence). Trimming pared 4 bases from V and 5 bases from J, leaving 14 bases between. The CDR3 loop is CSAIEGGEETQYF. Here the CDR3 DNA reads TGCAGTGCTATCGAGGGGGGAGAGGAGACCCAGTACTTC.

This rearrangement joins TRBV25-1 to TRBJ2-3; 7 nucleotides agree with TRBD1. The CDR3 consists of 17 residues. Germline V gene sequence: CDR1 MGHDK, CDR2 SYGVNS. Trimming removed 4 bases from V and 0 bases from J; junction bases left unmatched: 10. Written as DNA, the CDR3 is TGTGCCAGCAGTGCATACGGGACAGCCTCTAGCACAGATACGCAGTATTTT. Protein: CASSAYGTASSTDTQYF.

Only a few counts were recorded for this clonotype. V usage is TRBV20-1 and J usage is TRBJ2-3; 14 nucleotides line up with TRBD2. The CDR3 sequence is 14 residues long. Trimming took 3 bases from V and 5 from J; bases not matched to a gene: 1. The germline CDR1 and CDR2 sequences are DFQATT and SNEGSKA (reference sequence). The CDR3: CSARTSGRGDTQYF. As DNA, the CDR3 is TGCAGTGCTAGGACTAGCGGGAGGGGAGATACGCAGTATTTT.

This chain connects TRBV12-3 or TRBV12-4 to TRBJ1-2, with D possibly matching TRBD1 (6 bases). Deletions cut 5 bases from V and 2 bases from J, with 18 bases between. The CDR3 runs 16 residues. This CDR3 is CASSAPGGTLNYGYTF. The CDR3, as DNA: TGTGCCAGCAGTGCTCCCGGGGGGACACTCAACTATGGCTACACCTTC.

In this sample, this clonotype turned up a few times. The chain is built from TRBV20-1 and TRBJ2-7, with a weak D call TRBD1 (5 bases). The CDR3 is made up of 13 amino acids. Germline CDR1 DFQATT, CDR2 SNEGSKA (reference sequence). Trimming shortened V by 6 bases and J by 0 bases, and 12 bases separated the two germline ends. CDR3 loop: CSAKTVSSYEQYF. The CDR3 DNA follows: TGCAGTGCGAAGACAGTTTCCTCCTACGAGCAGTACTTC.

A single count supports this clonotype. This chain joins TRBV4-1 and TRBJ2-1, with TRBD2 identical over 8 bases. This CDR3 is 17 amino acids long. V lost 1 base, J lost 7 bases, and 12 bases stayed unmatched. The germline V gene has CDR1 MGHRA and CDR2 YSYEKL. The CDR3 DNA is TGCGCCAGCAGCCAAGCCCGGGAGGGCCCTTCTATAAATGAGCAGTTCTTC. Translation gives CASSQAREGPSINEQFF.

The rearrangement links TRBV7-6 to TRBJ1-2; tentative D call: TRBD1 (6 bases). This CDR3 comprises 15 residues. Germline values: CDR1 SGHVS, CDR2 FNYEAQ. V lost 1 base and J lost 7, with 16 bases in between. CDR3 loop: CASSLGSEGVGGYTF. The CDR3 DNA is TGTGCCAGCAGCTTAGGTTCTGAGGGGGTCGGTGGCTACACCTTC.

The rearrangement links TRBV4-1 to TRBJ2-2, with 16 bases that match TRBD2. CDR1 is MGHRA, CDR2 YSYEKL, per germline. The CDR3 consists of 18 residues. With 4 bases clipped from V and 4 bases from J, the junction kept 6 bases outside the gene matches. The CDR3 nucleotides are TGCGCCAGCAGCCGGGGGACTAGCGGGAGGGCCGGCACCGGGGAGCTGTTTTTT. It is translated as CASSRGTSGRAGTGELFF.

The sample holds a few counts of this clonotype. The chain is built from TRBV29-1 and TRBJ2-1; no reliable D call. The CDR3 length is 15 residues. Germline CDR1 SQVTM, CDR2 ANQGSEA. Trimming took off 3 bases at V and 0 bases at J, with 12 bases between the two ends. CDR3 sequence reads: CSVDPPISSYNEQFF. In DNA form, the CDR3 reads TGCAGCGTTGACCCCCCGATTAGCTCCTACAATGAGCAGTTCTTC.

This clonotype was detected a few times. The chain links TRBV7-9 to TRBJ1-4, with D hard to call. Germline V gene sequence: CDR1 SEHNR, CDR2 FQNEAQ (reference sequence). The CDR3 extends over 14 amino acids. V gave up 5 bases and J gave up 2 bases, with 9 bases separating them. The CDR3 sequence is CASSPGMTNEKLFF. DNA of the CDR3: TGTGCCAGCAGCCCGGGGATGACTAATGAAAAACTGTTTTTT.

The chain employs TRBV29-1 and TRBJ2-2, with TRBD1 as a possible D gene (5 bases). V was clipped by 5 bases and J by 0 bases, with 10 bases between them. CDR1 and CDR2 (germline): SQVTM, ANQGSEA. The CDR3 sequence is 14 residues long. CDR3 DNA: TGCAGCGTTAGGGGCGTCTCGAACACCGGGGAGCTGTTTTTT. It encodes CSVRGVSNTGELFF.

This clonotype showed up just a few times. V is TRBV5-1 and J is TRBJ2-7; D is undetermined. Trimming took off 1 base at V and 2 bases at J, with 10 bases between the two ends. The CDR3 loop spans 14 amino acids. CDR1 is SGHRS and CDR2 is YFSETQ in the germline V gene. The CDR3: CASSLRWGPYEQYF. CDR3 sequence (DNA): TGCGCCAGCAGCTTGAGGTGGGGTCCCTACGAGCAGTACTTC.

This clonotype was observed at least ten times. This rearrangement joins TRBV3-1 to TRBJ1-2; D not certain. Germline CDR1 and CDR2: LGHDT and YNNKEL (reference sequence). The CDR3 totals 15 residues. Trimming took 4 bases from V and 3 from J, leaving 15 bases between them. The CDR3 DNA is TGTGCCAGCAGCCCTCGAGGGTCAAGCTACTATGGCTACACCTTC. It translates to CASSPRGSSYYGYTF. The full variable domain, rest sourced from reference TRBV3-1 and TRBJ1-2, is DTAVSQTPKYLVTQMGNDKSIKCEQNLGHDTMYWYKQDSKKFLKIMFSYNNKELIINETVPNRFSPKSPDKAHLNLHINSLELGDSAVYFCASSPRGSSYYGYTFGSGTRLTVV.

The chain is built from TRBV27 and TRBJ2-1, with 9 positions matching TRBD2. V shed 5 bases and J 9 bases; nucleotides not matched to a gene: 11. The CDR3 has 15 amino acids. In germline, CDR1 is MNHEY, CDR2 SMNVEV (reference sequence). CDR3 bases: TGTGCCAGCAGTGATGGGCTAGCGGGATACGGTGAGCAGTTCTTC. Encoded protein: CASSDGLAGYGEQFF.

The rearrangement links TRBV2 to TRBJ2-7; D gene uncertain. Per germline, CDR1 SNHLY and CDR2 FYNNEI. Trimming removed 4 bases from V and 4 bases from J, with 5 bases in between. The CDR3 loop spans 11 amino acids. CDR3 region: CASSVGYEQYF. The CDR3 coding sequence is TGTGCCAGCAGTGTGGGATACGAGCAGTACTTC. The variable domain in full, completed from reference TRBV2 and TRBJ2-7, reads EPEVTQTPSHQVTQMGQEVILRCVPISNHLYFYWYRQILGQKVEFLVSFYNNEISEKSEIFDDQFSVERPDGSNFTLKIRSTKLEDSAMYFCASSVGYEQYFGPGTRLTVT.

The chain links TRBV20-1 to TRBJ1-3; TRBD1 might be the D (5 bases). Looked up from germline, CDR1 is DFQATT and CDR2 is SNEGSKA (reference sequence). This CDR3 region has 14 residues. DNA for the CDR3: TGCAGCGCCGGGACGGAGAGCTCTGGAAACACCATATATTTT. It translates to CSAGTESSGNTIYF.

This clonotype has just a few counts. This chain uses TRBV12-3 or TRBV12-4 with TRBJ2-5; the D gene could be TRBD1 or TRBD2 (5 bases each). The CDR3 runs to 14 residues. V was cut by 3 bases and J by 4 bases, with 12 bases left in between. The CDR3 here is CASSFWGNTETQYF. CDR3 DNA sequence: TGTGCCAGCAGTTTTTGGGGGAATACAGAGACCCAGTACTTC.

The V call is TRBV4-1, the J call TRBJ2-5; unclear D gene. Germline V gives CDR1 MGHRA, CDR2 YSYEKL. This CDR3 spans 15 amino acids. Trimming took off 4 bases at V and 3 bases at J, with 15 bases between the two ends. In nucleotides, the CDR3 is TGCGCCAGCAGCCCTAACTGGACCCCTAAAGAGACCCAGTACTTC. Its protein is CASSPNWTPKETQYF.

The CDR3 sequence: CSARDWQINTGELFF. CDR3 bases: TGCAGTGCTAGAGATTGGCAGATAAACACCGGGGAGCTGTTTTTT. The chain joins TRBV20-1 to TRBJ2-2; D is ambiguous. There are 15 residues in the CDR3. Germline V CDR1 and CDR2: DFQATT, SNEGSKA (reference sequence). V shed 0 bases and J shed 2 bases, with 10 bases lying between them.

V and J are TRBV6-6 and TRBJ2-7; weak D call: TRBD2 (5 bases). V lost 0 bases to trimming and J lost 3 bases, with 6 bases between them. Germline V gene sequence: CDR1 MNHNY, CDR2 SVGAGI (reference sequence). This CDR3 region has 13 residues. DNA of the CDR3: TGTGCCAGCAGTTACTCGAGGGTCTACGAGCAGTACTTC. Translated: CASSYSRVYEQYF.

This clonotype was counted between two and nine times. The chain has TRBV20-1 and TRBJ2-7; the D gene is possibly TRBD1 (5 bases). V lost 5 bases and J lost 0, with 20 bases in between. Germline loops: CDR1 DFQATT, CDR2 SNEGSKA (reference sequence). The CDR3 has 16 residues. CDR3 sequence: CSAPTYLQESSYEQYF. The CDR3 DNA follows: TGCAGTGCTCCCACATATCTACAGGAGAGCTCCTACGAGCAGTACTTC.

The chain uses TRBV5-6 and TRBJ1-5; 7 bases fit TRBD1. The CDR3 has 14 residues. V shed 2 bases and J 7 bases; nucleotides not matched to a gene: 6. Germline CDR1 and CDR2: SGHDT and YYEEEE. CDR3: CASSFTGVGQPQHF. The CDR3 DNA follows: TGTGCCAGCAGCTTCACAGGGGTAGGGCAGCCCCAGCATTTT.

This clonotype was found a few times. The chain uses TRBV29-1 and TRBJ2-7, with 9 bases that match TRBD1. Trimming took 3 bases from V and 0 from J; bases not matched to a gene: 3. Germline CDR1 SQVTM, CDR2 ANQGSEA. The CDR3 extends over 14 amino acids. The CDR3 DNA sequence: TGCAGCGTTGACGGGACAGGGAGCTCCTACGAGCAGTACTTC. Translated, it gives CSVDGTGSSYEQYF.

The chain has TRBV5-1 and TRBJ1-3; 7 bases line up with TRBD1. In germline, CDR1 is SGHRS, CDR2 YFSETQ. Trimming took 0 bases from V and 0 from J; bases not matched to a gene: 6. CDR3 length: 17 residues. The CDR3 sequence is CASSLVGQVTSGNTIYF. CDR3 coding DNA: TGCGCCAGCAGCTTGGTTGGACAGGTTACCTCTGGAAACACCATATATTTT. The full variable domain, rest sourced from reference TRBV5-1 and TRBJ1-3, is KAGVTQTPRYLIKTRGQQVTLSCSPISGHRSVSWYQQTPGQGLQFLFEYFSETQRNKGNFPGRFSGRQFSNSRSEMNVSTLELGDSALYLCASSLVGQVTSGNTIYFGEGSWLTVV.

This clonotype was seen many times. This CDR3 reads CASSLGGYTF. The CDR3 DNA sequence: TGTGCCAGCAGTTTAGGCGGCTACACCTTC. V usage is TRBV12-3 or TRBV12-4 and J usage is TRBJ1-2; D gene uncertain. Trimming cost V 1 base and J 8 bases, with 2 bases left between them. The CDR3 spans 10 residues.

This clonotype was picked up a small number of times. The genes are TRBV21-1 and TRBJ2-7; the table's D call, TRBD1, was not checked against the DNA. TRBV21-1 is reported as a pseudogene. The CDR3 totals 16 residues. The CDR3 protein is CASSSGPRDRVGEQYF. The CDR3 region has the DNA TGTGCCAGCAGCAGCGGCCCCCGGGACAGGGTTGGGGAGCAGTACTTC.

This sequence joins TRBV5-1 and TRBJ2-7; 9 bases match TRBD2. This CDR3 spans 16 amino acids. Per germline, CDR1 SGHRS and CDR2 YFSETQ. J gave up 0 bases and V 4 bases, and 8 bases lay outside the gene matches. CDR3 DNA: TGCGCCAGCAGCCGGTCGAGCGGGAGGAACTCCTACGAGCAGTACTTC. Its translation is CASSRSSGRNSYEQYF.